This T cell receptor beta chain was identified in a study of radiotherapy plus CTLA-4 blockade in lung cancer. This clone has only a few counts. The CDR3 sequence is 14 residues long. Trimming pared 5 bases from V and 8 bases from J, leaving 15 bases between. CDR1 is SEHNR, CDR2 FQNEAQ, per germline (reference sequence). Only in-frame clones appear in the TCRdb table, and some are missing; sequencing was by immunoSEQ multiplex PCR. Among tens of thousands of clones listed, roughly 80% were seen once. The source is a human donor with non-small cell lung cancer who had stable disease on radiotherapy plus ipilimumab. The genes are TRBV7-9 and TRBJ1-4; D is perhaps TRBD1 (5 bases). Sequenced material: peripheral blood, taken from a patient treated with radiotherapy plus ipilimumab. CDR3 loop: CASSPQAGWEKLFF. Here the CDR3 DNA reads TGTGCCAGCAGCCCGCAGGCAGGGTGGGAAAAACTGTTTTTT. Full variable domain (remainder filled in from reference TRBV7-9 and TRBJ1-4): DTGVSQNPRHKITKRGQNVTFRCDPISEHNRLYWYRQTLGQGPEFLTYFQNEAQLEKSRLLSDRFSAERPKGSFSTLEIQRTEQGDSAMYLCASSPQAGWEKLFFGSGTQLSVL.